This T cell receptor beta chain was obtained from a study of T cells after yellow fever vaccination. Overall study findings and caveats: Some clonotypes were seen in both the CD4 and the CD8 compartments. These made up a small share and likely arose from convergent recombination.

The junction had 3 bases not matched to a gene; V was cut back by 4 bases and J by 4 bases. The germline CDR1 and CDR2 sequences are LGHDT and YNNKEL (reference sequence). The CDR3 contains 14 residues. A remark on this clonotype: Antigen unknown.

UMIs and a universal primer site were added when TCR cDNA was made by 5'RACE template switching. TCRdb re-analysed the 5' RACE reads in MiXCR, keeping a single row per CDR3 protein. The table has 300,000 or so distinct CDR3 sequences, around 13% seen once. This chain connects TRBV3-1 to TRBJ1-1; TRBD1 agrees at 10 bases. The TCR comes from a man aged 25 to 40 who received the YFV17D yellow fever vaccine. The material was CD4+ T cells sorted from PBMCs, obtained 45 days after the yellow fever booster vaccination. CDR3 loop: CASSLRTGGTEAFF. The DNA of the CDR3 is TGTGCCAGCAGCCTTCGGACAGGGGGCACTGAAGCTTTCTTT.